This is a list of T cell receptor beta chains from one sample in a study of blood T cell repertoires in COVID-19. The repertoire was sequenced with immunoSEQ multiplex PCR; TCRdb's copy has only in-frame clones and lacks some. Of 35,000 to 50,000 clones listed, more than 75% are singletons. Sequences were obtained from peripheral blood. These receptors all come from an elderly man with acute or convalescent COVID-19. Both conserved end residues are part of each CDR3. Fields, in order: V gene, clone size, CDR3 length, J gene, D gene, CDR3 protein, CDR3 DNA. D genes are given only for firm matches. Clone size is shown for a subset of rows, as once, few, many or a class of expanded clone.

V gene: TRBV3-1/TRBV3-2; clone size: NA; CDR3 length: 17; J gene: TRBJ2-5; D gene: TRBD2; CDR3 protein: CASSQALGLAAQETQYF; CDR3 DNA: TGTGCCAGCAGCCAGGCCCTGGGACTAGCGGCGCAAGAGACCCAGTACTTC
V gene: TRBV5-5; clone size: NA; CDR3 length: 14; J gene: TRBJ2-7; D gene: TRBD2; CDR3 protein: CASSLGTSVYEQYF; CDR3 DNA: TGTGCCAGCAGCCTCGGGACTAGCGTCTACGAGCAGTACTTC
V gene: TRBV29-1; clone size: NA; CDR3 length: 14; J gene: TRBJ1-2; D gene: NA; CDR3 protein: CSVEIVGGGTGYTF; CDR3 DNA: TGCAGCGTTGAAATTGTAGGAGGAGGGACCGGCTACACCTTC
V gene: TRBV6-1; clone size: NA; CDR3 length: 12; J gene: TRBJ1-2; D gene: NA; CDR3 protein: CASSENRWGYTF; CDR3 DNA: TGTGCCAGCAGTGAAAACAGGTGGGGCTACACCTTC
V gene: TRBV29-1; clone size: NA; CDR3 length: 13; J gene: TRBJ1-1; D gene: NA; CDR3 protein: CSVDPRGGTEAFF; CDR3 DNA: TGCAGCGTTGACCCCCGGGGAGGGACTGAAGCTTTCTTT
V gene: TRBV27; clone size: few; CDR3 length: 13; J gene: TRBJ2-7; D gene: NA; CDR3 protein: CASRMTAAYEQYF; CDR3 DNA: TGTGCCAGCAGGATGACAGCTGCCTACGAGCAGTACTTC
V gene: TRBV30; clone size: NA; CDR3 length: 11; J gene: TRBJ2-3; D gene: NA; CDR3 protein: CAWTTLDTQYF; CDR3 DNA: TGTGCCTGGACTACCTTGGATACGCAGTATTTT
V gene: TRBV5-6; clone size: NA; CDR3 length: 15; J gene: TRBJ1-2; D gene: TRBD1; CDR3 protein: CASSFRDRPNYGYTF; CDR3 DNA: TGTGCCAGCAGCTTTCGGGACAGGCCTAACTATGGCTACACCTTC
V gene: TRBV27; clone size: NA; CDR3 length: 15; J gene: TRBJ1-1; D gene: TRBD1; CDR3 protein: CASSLTGFGNTEAFF; CDR3 DNA: TGTGCCAGCAGCTTGACAGGGTTCGGGAACACTGAAGCTTTCTTT
V gene: TRBV3-1/TRBV3-2; clone size: NA; CDR3 length: 14; J gene: TRBJ2-7; D gene: TRBD2; CDR3 protein: CASSQGTRTYEQYF; CDR3 DNA: TGTGCCAGCAGTCAAGGGACTAGAACCTACGAGCAGTACTTC
V gene: TRBV3-1/TRBV3-2; clone size: NA; CDR3 length: 14; J gene: TRBJ1-3; D gene: NA; CDR3 protein: CASSQGRSGNTIYF; CDR3 DNA: TGTGCCAGCAGCCAAGGGAGGTCTGGAAACACCATATATTTT
V gene: TRBV3-1/TRBV3-2; clone size: NA; CDR3 length: 14; J gene: TRBJ1-1; D gene: TRBD1; CDR3 protein: CASSQHDRVTEAFF; CDR3 DNA: TGTGCCAGCAGCCAACATGACAGGGTTACTGAAGCTTTCTTT
V gene: TRBV3-1/TRBV3-2; clone size: NA; CDR3 length: 14; J gene: TRBJ1-1; D gene: TRBD1; CDR3 protein: CASSQGPGGTEAFF; CDR3 DNA: TGTGCCAGCAGCCAAGGGCCAGGGGGCACTGAAGCTTTCTTT
V gene: TRBV12-3/TRBV12-4; clone size: NA; CDR3 length: 12; J gene: TRBJ1-4; D gene: NA; CDR3 protein: CASSFSGEKLFF; CDR3 DNA: TGTGCCAGCAGTTTTAGCGGTGAAAAACTGTTTTTT
V gene: TRBV2; clone size: NA; CDR3 length: 15; J gene: TRBJ1-6; D gene: NA; CDR3 protein: CASHREIIDNSPLHF; CDR3 DNA: TGTGCCAGCCACAGGGAGATTATCGATAATTCACCCCTCCACTTT
V gene: TRBV4-2; clone size: NA; CDR3 length: 15; J gene: TRBJ2-7; D gene: TRBD1; CDR3 protein: CASSQDGTGGDEQYF; CDR3 DNA: TGTGCCAGCAGCCAAGATGGGACAGGGGGCGACGAGCAGTACTTC
V gene: TRBV4-1; clone size: NA; CDR3 length: 15; J gene: TRBJ2-7; D gene: TRBD2; CDR3 protein: CASSQDSSGGVEQYF; CDR3 DNA: TGCGCCAGCAGCCAAGATAGTAGCGGGGGGGTCGAGCAGTACTTC
V gene: TRBV6-2/TRBV6-3; clone size: NA; CDR3 length: 17; J gene: TRBJ2-5; D gene: TRBD2; CDR3 protein: CASSYSPASGRVETQYF; CDR3 DNA: TGTGCCAGCAGTTACTCCCCCGCTAGCGGGAGGGTAGAGACCCAGTACTTC
V gene: TRBV27; clone size: NA; CDR3 length: 15; J gene: TRBJ1-4; D gene: NA; CDR3 protein: CASSLSGTRGEKLFF; CDR3 DNA: TGTGCCAGCAGTTTATCCGGGACACGGGGTGAAAAACTGTTTTTT
V gene: TRBV6-5; clone size: NA; CDR3 length: 10; J gene: TRBJ1-2; D gene: NA; CDR3 protein: CASSQDGYTF; CDR3 DNA: TGTGCCAGCAGTCAGGATGGCTACACCTTC
V gene: TRBV4-1; clone size: NA; CDR3 length: 17; J gene: TRBJ2-2; D gene: NA; CDR3 protein: CASSQVGQGTNTGELFF; CDR3 DNA: TGCGCCAGCAGCCAAGTGGGTCAGGGCACCAACACCGGGGAGCTGTTTTTT
V gene: TRBV5-6; clone size: NA; CDR3 length: 19; J gene: TRBJ2-6; D gene: NA; CDR3 protein: CASSLEMVGRSSGANVLTF; CDR3 DNA: TGTGCCAGCAGCTTGGAAATGGTGGGCCGTAGCTCTGGGGCCAACGTCCTGACTTTC
V gene: TRBV7-9; clone size: NA; CDR3 length: 15; J gene: TRBJ1-5; D gene: NA; CDR3 protein: CASSLSGGSNQPQHF; CDR3 DNA: TGTGCCAGCAGCTTAAGTGGGGGCAGCAATCAGCCCCAGCATTTT
V gene: TRBV19; clone size: NA; CDR3 length: 15; J gene: TRBJ1-5; D gene: TRBD1; CDR3 protein: CASSIKTGLSQPQHF; CDR3 DNA: TGTGCCAGTAGTATAAAGACAGGGTTGTCTCAGCCCCAGCATTTT
V gene: TRBV9; clone size: NA; CDR3 length: 15; J gene: TRBJ1-5; D gene: NA; CDR3 protein: CASSEGVSSNQPQHF; CDR3 DNA: TGTGCCAGCAGCGAGGGAGTGTCCAGTAATCAGCCCCAGCATTTT
V gene: TRBV3-1/TRBV3-2; clone size: NA; CDR3 length: 11; J gene: TRBJ2-1; D gene: NA; CDR3 protein: CASSQGYEQFF; CDR3 DNA: TGTGCCAGCAGCCAGGGCTATGAGCAGTTCTTC
V gene: TRBV10-2; clone size: NA; CDR3 length: 16; J gene: TRBJ2-7; D gene: TRBD2; CDR3 protein: CASKKGPGLVFGEQYF; CDR3 DNA: TGCGCCAGCAAAAAAGGCCCGGGACTAGTTTTCGGCGAGCAGTACTTC
V gene: TRBV4-1; clone size: NA; CDR3 length: 12; J gene: TRBJ2-3; D gene: NA; CDR3 protein: CASSLGRDTQYF; CDR3 DNA: TGCGCCAGCAGCCTCGGGAGAGATACGCAGTATTTT
V gene: TRBV5-1; clone size: NA; CDR3 length: 14; J gene: TRBJ1-6; D gene: NA; CDR3 protein: CASSLGQDNSPLHF; CDR3 DNA: TGCGCCAGCAGCTTGGGACAGGATAATTCACCCCTCCACTTT
V gene: TRBV19; clone size: many; CDR3 length: 13; J gene: TRBJ1-3; D gene: NA; CDR3 protein: CASRSTGGNTIYF; CDR3 DNA: TGTGCCAGCCGTTCGACAGGTGGAAACACCATATATTTT
V gene: TRBV28; clone size: NA; CDR3 length: 16; J gene: TRBJ2-4; D gene: NA; CDR3 protein: CASSSPGLTTGDIQYF; CDR3 DNA: TGTGCCAGCAGTTCTCCGGGACTCACGACTGGCGACATTCAGTACTTC
V gene: TRBV3-1/TRBV3-2; clone size: NA; CDR3 length: 17; J gene: TRBJ2-1; D gene: TRBD2; CDR3 protein: CASSPRLAGLTYNEQFF; CDR3 DNA: TGTGCCAGCAGCCCCAGACTAGCGGGCTTAACCTACAATGAGCAGTTCTTC
V gene: TRBV4-2; clone size: once; CDR3 length: 15; J gene: TRBJ2-3; D gene: TRBD2; CDR3 protein: CASSQVSGGADTQYF; CDR3 DNA: TGTGCCAGCAGCCAAGTAAGCGGGGGGGCAGATACGCAGTATTTT
V gene: TRBV4-1; clone size: NA; CDR3 length: 16; J gene: TRBJ2-1; D gene: NA; CDR3 protein: CASSQETGVSYNEQFF; CDR3 DNA: TGCGCCAGCAGCCAAGAAACAGGAGTTTCCTACAATGAGCAGTTCTTC
V gene: TRBV27; clone size: few; CDR3 length: 14; J gene: TRBJ2-1; D gene: NA; CDR3 protein: CASSLETKNNEQFF; CDR3 DNA: TGTGCCAGCAGTTTAGAAACAAAGAACAATGAGCAGTTCTTC
V gene: TRBV12-3/TRBV12-4; clone size: NA; CDR3 length: 12; J gene: TRBJ2-7; D gene: NA; CDR3 protein: CASSLQGYEQYF; CDR3 DNA: TGTGCCAGCAGTTTACAGGGTTACGAGCAGTACTTC
V gene: TRBV5-4; clone size: NA; CDR3 length: 13; J gene: TRBJ2-5; D gene: NA; CDR3 protein: CASSLGGRETQYF; CDR3 DNA: TGTGCCAGCAGCTTGGGAGGGCGGGAGACCCAGTACTTC
V gene: TRBV19; clone size: NA; CDR3 length: 17; J gene: TRBJ2-5; D gene: TRBD2; CDR3 protein: CASRVSGVAGGRETQYF; CDR3 DNA: TGTGCCAGTAGAGTATCTGGGGTAGCGGGGGGAAGGGAGACCCAGTACTTC
V gene: TRBV7-9; clone size: NA; CDR3 length: 16; J gene: TRBJ2-1; D gene: TRBD2; CDR3 protein: CASSLALAGAYNEQFF; CDR3 DNA: TGTGCCAGCAGCTTAGCGCTAGCGGGGGCATACAATGAGCAGTTCTTC
V gene: TRBV19; clone size: NA; CDR3 length: 15; J gene: TRBJ2-2; D gene: NA; CDR3 protein: CASSIGGEVSGELFF; CDR3 DNA: TGTGCCAGTAGTATTGGCGGGGAAGTGTCCGGGGAGCTGTTTTTT